These T cell receptor beta chains were read from a single sample in a study of T cell responses to AZD1222 COVID-19 vaccine. The protocol was immunoSEQ multiplex PCR, while the TCRdb copy is restricted to in-frame clones and leaves out a portion. The sample consists of over 40,000 clones, roughly 80% of them appearing once. This sample comprised peripheral blood, obtained on day 0 of AZD1222 vaccination. The receptors here all came from an adult in good health. CDR3s include the opening cysteine and the closing phenylalanine or tryptophan. D genes are given only for firm matches. Rows give clone size only sometimes, using once, few, many, or a class for an expanded clone.

d_call cdr3_length clone_size j_call v_call cdr3_nt cdr3_aa
. 14 . TRBJ2-1 TRBV7-2 TGTGCCAGCAGCTTACAGGTCGGGGAGAATGAGCAGTTCTTC CASSLQVGENEQFF
TRBD1 13 . TRBJ1-5 TRBV30 TGTGCCTGGGAGGCAGACAGGGGTCAGCCCCAGCATTTT CAWEADRGQPQHF
. 12 . TRBJ2-7 TRBV12-3/TRBV12-4 TGTGCCAGCAGTTTATTCCTCACCTCCCTGTACTTC CASSLFLTSLYF
TRBD1 15 . TRBJ1-2 TRBV5-5 TGTGCCAGCAGCATGCCGGACAGGGGGCACTATGGCTACACCTTC CASSMPDRGHYGYTF
TRBD1 19 . TRBJ2-1 TRBV5-1 TGCGCCAGCAGCCTACTGGGACAGGGTTACCAGCGATCCTACAATGAGCAGTTCTTC CASSLLGQGYQRSYNEQFF
TRBD2 15 . TRBJ2-7 TRBV2 TGTGCCAGCAGTGAAGTTGGCGGGAGCTCCTACGAGCAGTACTTC CASSEVGGSSYEQYF
. 16 . TRBJ1-1 TRBV7-2 TGTGCCAGCAGCTTAGTCTTGTCGGGGGGAATTGCTGAAGCTTTCTTT CASSLVLSGGIAEAFF
TRBD2 15 few TRBJ2-3 TRBV27 TGTGCCAGCAGTTTCTTTCTAGCGGGAGCAGATACGCAGTATTTT CASSFFLAGADTQYF
. 16 . TRBJ2-1 TRBV27 TGTGCCAGCAGTTTATCCCAGCCAGGGGCCTACAATGAGCAGTTCTTC CASSLSQPGAYNEQFF
. 14 . TRBJ1-6 TRBV9 TGTGCCAGTAGGGGGGGCGCGGATAATTCACCCCTCCACTTT CASRGGADNSPLHF
. 17 . TRBJ2-1 TRBV14 TGTGCCAGCAGCCAAGCAATGAGCAGGGGTATTAGTGATGAGCAGTTCTTC CASSQAMSRGISDEQFF
. 15 few TRBJ2-1 TRBV6-2/TRBV6-3 TGTGCCAGCAGTTGGAGTGGGACGAGCTACAATGAGCAGTTCTTC CASSWSGTSYNEQFF
TRBD2 18 . TRBJ2-1 TRBV11-2 TGTGCCAGCAGCCCACCAACCGGACTAGCGGGCTCATACAATGAGCAGTTCTTC CASSPPTGLAGSYNEQFF
. 17 . TRBJ2-6 TRBV7-2 TGTGCCAGCAGGCCGAGGGGGGCCAGCTCTGGGGCCAACGTCCTGACTTTC CASRPRGASSGANVLTF
. 15 . TRBJ2-2 TRBV9 TGTGCCAGCAGCGTATGGGGTACGGGCCCCGGGGAGCTGTTTTTT CASSVWGTGPGELFF
. 15 . TRBJ1-1 TRBV9 TGTGCCAGCAGCCCTCACAGGACCTCGAACACTGAAGCTTTCTTT CASSPHRTSNTEAFF
. 14 once TRBJ1-2 TRBV10-2 TGCGCCAGCAGTGAGTCAGACGGTTCAGTAGGCTACACCTTC CASSESDGSVGYTF
. 13 . TRBJ1-1 TRBV14 TGTGCCAGCAGCCAAGGATGGAGCACTGAAGCTTTCTTT CASSQGWSTEAFF
. 14 . TRBJ2-2 TRBV6-4 TGTGCCAGCAGTCCACAGGATTCCACCGGGGAGCTGTTTTTT CASSPQDSTGELFF
. 14 . TRBJ2-2 TRBV2 TGTGCCAGCAGTGTGGACAGAAACACCGGGGAGCTGTTTTTT CASSVDRNTGELFF
. 14 few TRBJ2-6 TRBV6-5 TGTGCCAGCAGTCAGGGGTCTGGGGCCAACGTCCTGACTTTC CASSQGSGANVLTF
. 14 once TRBJ1-1 TRBV2 TGTGCCAGCAGTGAAAGCCTCGGCTACACTGAAGCTTTCTTT CASSESLGYTEAFF
TRBD2 15 . TRBJ2-5 TRBV6-5 TGTGCCAGCACCATTGGACTAGCGGGAGGAGAGACCCAGTACTTC CASTIGLAGGETQYF
. 16 . TRBJ1-1 TRBV10-3 TGTGCCATCAGTGGATGGGAGAGGGCGAGGAACACTGAAGCTTTCTTT CAISGWERARNTEAFF
. 15 once TRBJ1-1 TRBV7-9 TGTGCCAGCAGCTCCGGGGGGCGCGGGAACACTGAAGCTTTCTTT CASSSGGRGNTEAFF
. 13 once TRBJ2-2 TRBV29-1 TGCAGCGTTGGACCTTTATCAGGAGGGGAGCTGTTTTTT CSVGPLSGGELFF
. 13 . TRBJ1-5 TRBV12-3/TRBV12-4 TGTGCCAGCAGAAGAGGCCCTTATCAGCCCCAGCATTTT CASRRGPYQPQHF
TRBD1 16 . TRBJ1-1 TRBV3-1/TRBV3-2 TGTGCCAGCAGCCATCGAGGCCGGACAGGGAACACTGAAGCTTTCTTT CASSHRGRTGNTEAFF
. 11 . TRBJ2-7 TRBV28 TGTGCCAGCAGTAAGTACTACGAGCAGTACTTC CASSKYYEQYF
. 14 . TRBJ1-3 TRBV28 TGTGCCAGCAGTCGACCAGACGTAGGAAACACCATATATTTT CASSRPDVGNTIYF
. 13 . TRBJ1-5 TRBV30 TGTGCCTGGAGTAAGACCAGCAATCAGCCCCAGCATTTT CAWSKTSNQPQHF
. 14 . TRBJ1-2 TRBV11-2 TGTGCCAGCAGCTTAGGTGCGGAGGAAAATGGCTACACCTTC CASSLGAEENGYTF
. 14 . TRBJ1-4 TRBV7-9 TGTGCCAGCAGCAGGGCCCAGGGTAGCGAAAAACTGTTTTTT CASSRAQGSEKLFF
TRBD1 14 . TRBJ1-5 TRBV5-1 TGCGCCAGCAGCCAGGGGGAGAGCAATCAGCCCCAGCATTTT CASSQGESNQPQHF
. 19 few TRBJ1-6 TRBV14 TGTGCCAGCAGCCAAGCTCAGAAGGTGGCCGGGACGGTGAATTCACCCCTCCACTTT CASSQAQKVAGTVNSPLHF
TRBD1 16 . TRBJ2-2 TRBV3-1/TRBV3-2 TGTGCCAGCAGCCCTCGACAGGGGATCGGGACCGGGGAGCTGTTTTTT CASSPRQGIGTGELFF
. 14 . TRBJ2-1 TRBV2 TGTGCCAGCGCTTACACTACCTTCTACAATGAGCAGTTCTTC CASAYTTFYNEQFF
. 13 few TRBJ1-1 TRBV12-3/TRBV12-4 TGTGCCAGCCTTACGGGGGGGAGAGCTGAAGCTTTCTTT CASLTGGRAEAFF
TRBD2 16 . TRBJ2-2 TRBV7-8 TGTGCCAGCAGCCTGTTAGCGGGAGGGGGGACCGGGGAGCTGTTTTTT CASSLLAGGGTGELFF
. 16 few TRBJ1-6 TRBV6-1 TGTGCCAGCAGTGAATTGGGCACCACTATTGATTCACCCCTCCACTTT CASSELGTTIDSPLHF
TRBD1 18 . TRBJ2-6 TRBV14 TGTGCCAGCAGTTCTCTCCGGGACAGGGTTACCGGGGCCAACGTCCTGACTTTC CASSSLRDRVTGANVLTF
. 14 . TRBJ2-1 TRBV23-1 TGCGCCAGCAGTCTTACTCCAACCAACAATGAGCAGTTCTTC CASSLTPTNNEQFF
TRBD1 15 . TRBJ1-2 TRBV5-1 TGCGCCAGCAGCCACCGACAGGGGGCAGATGATGGCTACACCTTC CASSHRQGADDGYTF
. 15 . TRBJ1-1 TRBV11-2 TGTGCCAGCAGCCCAAGGGGGTACGGGGTGGAGGGAGCTTTCTTT CASSPRGYGVEGAFF
TRBD1 16 . TRBJ1-2 TRBV29-1 TGCAGCGTTGAAGTCCCCCCGACAGGGGCTAACTATGGCTACACCTTC CSVEVPPTGANYGYTF
. 11 . TRBJ1-1 TRBV29-1 TGCAGCGTACCTACGAACACTGAAGCTTTCTTT CSVPTNTEAFF
TRBD1 13 . TRBJ1-6 TRBV6-2/TRBV6-3 TGTGCCAGCAGTTCGACAGGGCCCTCACCCCTCCACTTT CASSSTGPSPLHF
. 12 . TRBJ2-7 TRBV11-2 TGTGCCAGCAGCTTAGTGCCGGGTGAGCAGTACTTC CASSLVPGEQYF
. 14 . TRBJ1-2 TRBV3-1/TRBV3-2 TGTGCCAGCAGCCAAGATGACATTCTCTATGGCTACACCTTC CASSQDDILYGYTF
. 15 . TRBJ2-6 TRBV19 TGTGCCAGTAGGATGAAGGGTGACGGGGCCAACGTCCTGACTTTC CASRMKGDGANVLTF
. 14 . TRBJ2-1 TRBV5-1 TGCGCCAGCAGCTCGCAGATCAAATACAATGAGCAGTTCTTC CASSSQIKYNEQFF
. 15 . TRBJ1-1 TRBV18 TGTGCCAGCTCACCACTACGAGGTATGAACACTGAAGCTTTCTTT CASSPLRGMNTEAFF
. 15 . TRBJ2-1 TRBV4-1 TGCGCCAGCAGCCAAGAAACCCAGGGAGGCAATGAGCAGTTCTTC CASSQETQGGNEQFF
TRBD2 16 . TRBJ2-4 TRBV7-8 TGCTCTTCCGGGACTAGCGGGATGGCAGCCAAAAACATTCAGTACTTC CSSGTSGMAAKNIQYF
. 11 . TRBJ2-7 TRBV20-1 TGCAGTGCTAGAGGGGGTTACGAGCAGTACTTC CSARGGYEQYF